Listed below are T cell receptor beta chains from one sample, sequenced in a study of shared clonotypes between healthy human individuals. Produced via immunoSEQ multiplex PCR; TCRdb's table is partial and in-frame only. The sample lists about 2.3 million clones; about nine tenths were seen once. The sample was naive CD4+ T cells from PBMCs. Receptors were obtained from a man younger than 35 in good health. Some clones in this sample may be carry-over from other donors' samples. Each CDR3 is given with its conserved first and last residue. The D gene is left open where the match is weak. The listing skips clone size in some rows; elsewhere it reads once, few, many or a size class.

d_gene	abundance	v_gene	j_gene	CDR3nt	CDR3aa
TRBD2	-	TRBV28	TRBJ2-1	TGTGCCAGCAAATCCGGCGGGGAGGGATCCTACAATGAGCAGTTCTTC	CASKSGGEGSYNEQFF
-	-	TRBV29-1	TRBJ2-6	TGCAGCGTTGACGCTCAGGCTGGGGCCAACGTCCTGACTTTC	CSVDAQAGANVLTF
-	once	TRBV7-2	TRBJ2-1	TGTGCCAGCAGCTTAGTCTCCGGCTCCTACAATGAGCAGTTCTTC	CASSLVSGSYNEQFF
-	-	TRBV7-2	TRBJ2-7	TGTGCCAGCAGCTCAGGCACTGGGGGGAGTGTCTACGAGCAGTACTTC	CASSSGTGGSVYEQYF
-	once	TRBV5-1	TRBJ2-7	TGCGCCAGCAGCTTGGTACCCTCCTACGAGCAGTACTTC	CASSLVPSYEQYF
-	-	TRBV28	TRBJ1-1	TGTGCCAGCAGTTTAGGTTCCACTGAAGCTTTCTTT	CASSLGSTEAFF
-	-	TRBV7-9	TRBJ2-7	TGTGCCAGCAGCCCTGTCCAGGCCACCAACTACGAGCAGTACTTC	CASSPVQATNYEQYF
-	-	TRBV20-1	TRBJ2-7	TGCAGTGCTCACGCTCCAAACGAGCAGTACTTC	CSAHAPNEQYF
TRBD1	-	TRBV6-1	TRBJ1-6	TGTGCCAGCAGTGAAGCAGACAGGGTCGGTTCACCCCTCCACTTT	CASSEADRVGSPLHF
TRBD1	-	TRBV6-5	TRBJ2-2	TGTGCCAGTGGTTCGGGACAGTACACCGGGGAGCTGTTTTTT	CASGSGQYTGELFF
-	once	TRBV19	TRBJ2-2	TGTGCCAGTAGGCTCCGGTTGGGGTTTAACGGGGAGCTGTTTTTT	CASRLRLGFNGELFF
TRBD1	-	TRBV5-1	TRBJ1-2	TGCGCCAGCAGCTTGGGGCGGACAGGCCAGGTGGATGGCTACACCTTC	CASSLGRTGQVDGYTF
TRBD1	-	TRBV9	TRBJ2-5	TGTGCCAGCAGCCCGGGACAGGGTGTATGGGAGACCCAGTACTTC	CASSPGQGVWETQYF
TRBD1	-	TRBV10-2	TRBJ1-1	TGCGCCAGCAGTGTTCGCGGACAGGGCGAAGCTTTCTTT	CASSVRGQGEAFF
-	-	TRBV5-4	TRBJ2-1	TGTGCCAGCAGCTTCACTTCAAACCCTTACAATGAGCAGTTCTTC	CASSFTSNPYNEQFF
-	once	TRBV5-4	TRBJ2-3	TGTGCCAGCAGCTGGGGGGGTACAGGGGCAGATACGCAGTATTTT	CASSWGGTGADTQYF
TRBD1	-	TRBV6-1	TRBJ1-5	TGTGCCAGCAGTGCCCAGGGGGCGAATAGCAATCAGCCCCAGCATTTT	CASSAQGANSNQPQHF
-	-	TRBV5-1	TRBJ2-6	TGCGCCAGCAGCCCCGGAGGGTTAAGTGTTCATGGGGCCAACGTCCTGACTTTC	CASSPGGLSVHGANVLTF
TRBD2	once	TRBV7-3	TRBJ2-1	TGTGCCAGCAGCTCGGGGGTCGGGACTAGCGGGAGAGATGAGCAGTTCTTC	CASSSGVGTSGRDEQFF
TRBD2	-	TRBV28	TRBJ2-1	TGTGCCACCGGGGGGAGGAATGAGCAGTTCTTC	CATGGRNEQFF
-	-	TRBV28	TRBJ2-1	TGTGCCAGCTTGCGGCGTCCCAATGAGCAGTTCTTC	CASLRRPNEQFF
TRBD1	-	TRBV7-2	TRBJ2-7	TGTGCCAGCAGCTCCCAGGGGGGACAGGGAGTCGAGCAGTACTTC	CASSSQGGQGVEQYF
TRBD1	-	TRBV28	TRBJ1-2	TGTGCCAGCAGGATGAGACGACAGGGATATGGCTACACCTTC	CASRMRRQGYGYTF
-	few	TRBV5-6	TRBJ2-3	TGTGCCAGCAGCTTTAGCACAGATACGCAGTATTTT	CASSFSTDTQYF
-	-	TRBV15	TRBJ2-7	TGTGCCACCAGCAGAGATAAGGGGACTTCCTACGAGCAGTACTTC	CATSRDKGTSYEQYF
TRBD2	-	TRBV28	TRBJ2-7	TGTGCCAGCAGTTCCCTTGCGGGAGGCCCCCGCAAGCAGTACTTC	CASSSLAGGPRKQYF
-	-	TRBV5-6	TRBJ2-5	TGTGCCAGCAGCCGCAGGGGATCGGAGACCCAGTACTTC	CASSRRGSETQYF
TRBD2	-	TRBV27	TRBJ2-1	TGTGCCAGCAGTTTCGGGGGGGTCTACAATGAGCAGTTCTTC	CASSFGGVYNEQFF
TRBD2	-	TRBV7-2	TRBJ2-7	TGTGCCAGCAGCTTAAACGCCGCGGGAGAGGTCGAGCAGTACTTC	CASSLNAAGEVEQYF
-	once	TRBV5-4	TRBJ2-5	TGTGCCAGCACCCTGACGGGGAATGGAGAGACCCAGTACTTC	CASTLTGNGETQYF
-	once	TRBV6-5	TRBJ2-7	TGTGCCAGCAGTTACTCTGATTCCTACGAGCAGTACTTC	CASSYSDSYEQYF